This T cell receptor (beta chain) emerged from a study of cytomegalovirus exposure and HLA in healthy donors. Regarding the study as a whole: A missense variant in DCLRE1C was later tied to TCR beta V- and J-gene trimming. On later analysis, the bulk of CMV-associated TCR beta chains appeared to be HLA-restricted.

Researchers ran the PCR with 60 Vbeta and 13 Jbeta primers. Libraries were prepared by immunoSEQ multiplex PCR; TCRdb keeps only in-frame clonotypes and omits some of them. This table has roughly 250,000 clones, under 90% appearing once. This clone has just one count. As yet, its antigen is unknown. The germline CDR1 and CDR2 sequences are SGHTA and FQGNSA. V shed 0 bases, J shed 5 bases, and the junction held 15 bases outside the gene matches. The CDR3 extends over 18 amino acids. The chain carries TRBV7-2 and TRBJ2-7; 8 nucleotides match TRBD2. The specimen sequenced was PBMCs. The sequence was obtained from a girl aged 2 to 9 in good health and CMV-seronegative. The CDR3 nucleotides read TGTGCCAGCAGCTTAGCGTTCCAGCGGGGGAACCGGGGCGACGAGCAGTACTTC. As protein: CASSLAFQRGNRGDEQYF.